These T cell receptor beta chains were read from a single sample in a study of cytomegalovirus exposure and HLA in healthy donors. Measured with immunoSEQ multiplex PCR; TCRdb has only the in-frame clones, and not every one. The sample consists of over 100,000 clones, 75% to 90% of them appearing once. Sequencing input: PBMCs. Every receptor here comes from a young man in good health and CMV-seronegative. Each CDR3 is given with its conserved first and last residue. Fields, in order: CDR3 protein, CDR3 DNA, D gene, clone size, J gene, V gene. A D gene is named only where the DNA matches it firmly. Clone size appears in some rows only: once, few, many, or a class for an expanded clone.

CDR3: CASSPWGSSSSYEQYF; DNA: TGTGCCAGCAGCCCCTGGGGCAGCTCGAGCTCCTACGAGCAGTACTTC; D: .; size: .; J: TRBJ2-7; V: TRBV28
CDR3: CASSLWASYEQYF; DNA: TGTGCCAGCAGCTTGTGGGCCTCCTACGAGCAGTACTTC; D: .; size: .; J: TRBJ2-7; V: TRBV5-6
CDR3: CASRKDRYLEAFF; DNA: TGTGCCAGCAGGAAGGACAGGTACTTAGAAGCTTTCTTT; D: TRBD1; size: .; J: TRBJ1-1; V: TRBV6-1
CDR3: CASSWGASSTDTQYF; DNA: TGTGCCAGCAGCTGGGGAGCATCTAGCACAGATACGCAGTATTTT; D: .; size: once; J: TRBJ2-3; V: TRBV7-2
CDR3: CASSLRSRNEQYF; DNA: TGTGCCAGCAGCTTAAGGTCCAGGAACGAGCAGTACTTC; D: .; size: few; J: TRBJ2-7; V: TRBV7-2
CDR3: CASSLGPGRGAFF; DNA: TGTGCCAGCAGCTTAGGTCCGGGGCGGGGAGCTTTCTTT; D: .; size: once; J: TRBJ1-1; V: TRBV11-3
CDR3: CASSDSTAGELFF; DNA: TGTGCCAGCAGTGATTCGACTGCCGGGGAGCTGTTTTTT; D: .; size: .; J: TRBJ2-2; V: TRBV9
CDR3: CASSLQGTNTEAFF; DNA: TGTGCCAGCAGCTTGCAGGGCACGAACACTGAAGCTTTCTTT; D: .; size: .; J: TRBJ1-1; V: TRBV7-2
CDR3: CASSLGHLSYEQYF; DNA: TGTGCCAGCAGCTTGGGCCACCTATCCTACGAGCAGTACTTC; D: .; size: .; J: TRBJ2-7; V: TRBV7-9
CDR3: CASSAQLTDTQYF; DNA: TGCGCCAGCAGTGCACAGCTAACAGATACGCAGTATTTT; D: .; size: .; J: TRBJ2-3; V: TRBV10-1
CDR3: CASTAAGGQETQYF; DNA: TGTGCCAGCACGGCAGCGGGGGGTCAAGAGACCCAGTACTTC; D: TRBD2; size: .; J: TRBJ2-5; V: TRBV2
CDR3: CASSFRGGEGAGELFF; DNA: TGTGCCAGCAGCTTTCGGGGGGGGGAAGGGGCCGGGGAGCTGTTTTTT; D: TRBD2; size: .; J: TRBJ2-2; V: TRBV5-4
CDR3: CASTQDSPSTDTQYF; DNA: TGTGCCAGCACCCAAGACAGTCCTAGCACAGATACGCAGTATTTT; D: .; size: few; J: TRBJ2-3; V: TRBV28
CDR3: CASSLSTGVNTEAFF; DNA: TGTGCCAGCAGCCTATCGACAGGGGTGAACACTGAAGCTTTCTTT; D: TRBD1; size: .; J: TRBJ1-1; V: TRBV7-2
CDR3: CASRIADTNTGELFF; DNA: TGCGCCAGCAGAATAGCGGATACGAACACCGGGGAGCTGTTTTTT; D: .; size: few; J: TRBJ2-2; V: TRBV5-1
CDR3: CASSVGLGRGTEAFF; DNA: TGTGCCAGCAGCGTAGGGCTGGGGCGCGGCACTGAAGCTTTCTTT; D: .; size: .; J: TRBJ1-1; V: TRBV9
CDR3: CSVDLQYF; DNA: TGCAGCGTTGACCTCCAGTACTTC; D: .; size: .; J: TRBJ2-5; V: TRBV29-1